These 32 T cell receptor beta chains came from one sample sequenced in a study of cytomegalovirus exposure and HLA in healthy donors. PCR primers comprised 60 Vbeta and 13 Jbeta primers. TCRdb keeps only in-frame clones here, not all; method: immunoSEQ multiplex PCR. The sample lists some 95,000 clones; 60% to 80% were seen once. Sequenced sample: PBMCs. Source of these receptors: a man aged 50 or older in good health and CMV-seropositive.

The chain uses TRBV5-8 and TRBJ2-2, with TRBD1 identical over 10 bases. This CDR3 is 17 amino acids long. J gave up 6 bases and V 4 bases, and 12 bases lay outside the gene matches. From germline, CDR1 is SGHTS and CDR2 YDEGEE. The CDR3 loop is CASSDLQGQGMAGELFF. The CDR3 DNA is TGTGCCAGCAGCGACCTACAGGGACAGGGGATGGCCGGGGAGCTGTTTTTT. Full variable domain (rest looked up from reference TRBV5-8 and TRBJ2-2): EAGVTQSPTHLIKTRGQQATLRCSPISGHTSVYWYQQALGLGLQFLLWYDEGEERNRGNFPPRFSGRQFPNYSSELNVNALELEDSALYLCASSDLQGQGMAGELFFGEGSRLTVL.

CDR3 loop: CASSSTANTEAFF. Here the CDR3 DNA reads TGTGCCAGCAGTTCGACAGCGAACACTGAAGCTTTCTTT. V and J are TRBV28 and TRBJ1-1, with a weak D call TRBD1 (5 bases). Trimming removed 4 bases from V and 1 base from J, with 7 bases in between. Looked up from germline, CDR1 is MDHEN and CDR2 is SYDVKM. The CDR3 consists of 13 residues.

The chain has TRBV7-9 and TRBJ2-1; D unclear. The CDR3 spans 14 residues. CDR1 SEHNR and CDR2 FQNEAQ come from the germline V gene (reference sequence). The V end was cut by 3 bases, the J end by 6 bases, with 12 bases between. This CDR3 is CASSLVETGNEQFF. In DNA, the CDR3 is TGTGCCAGCAGCTTGGTAGAGACGGGCAATGAGCAGTTCTTC.

About this clone itself: Compared with germline, one end of the junction differs, possibly owing to a read error. The DNA for the CDR3 is TGTGCCAGCAGCTCCCTGCGGGCCAGCTATGGCTACCCCTTC. Its translation is CASSSLRASYGYPF. This chain joins TRBV11-2 and TRBJ1-2, with D uncertain. CDR1 and CDR2 (germline): SGHAT, FQNNGV. The CDR3 is 14 amino acids.

This clone was observed a single time. V and J are TRBV10-2 and TRBJ1-4; 7 positions match TRBD1. CDR1 is WSHSY, CDR2 SAAADI, per germline. V trimming: 8 bases; J trimming: 7 bases; junction bases outside the gene matches: 7. The CDR3 contains 13 residues. The CDR3 is CASREQGFEKLFF. The CDR3 DNA is TGCGCCAGCCGGGAACAGGGGTTTGAAAAACTGTTTTTT.

Worth noting for this clone: An end of the junction does not agree with germline; a read error may underlie this. The V gene is TRBV14, the J gene TRBJ1-1, with D uncertain. This CDR3 is built from 12 residues. Germline V lookup: CDR1 SGHDN, CDR2 FVKESK. The CDR3 loop is CAGSPTGYEAFF. The CDR3 DNA is TGTGCCGGCAGCCCGACGGGATATGAAGCTTTCTTT.

The V and J genes are TRBV15 and TRBJ1-1; TRBD1 is a possible D gene (5 bases). The ends were cut back, 5 bases at V and 1 base at J, with 17 bases in the middle. Germline V gene sequence: CDR1 LNHNV, CDR2 YYDKDF (reference sequence). This CDR3 has 16 amino acids. The DNA of the CDR3 is TGTGCCACCAGCGTGATAAGGGCAGGGCCGAACACTGAAGCTTTCTTT. This encodes CATSVIRAGPNTEAFF.

The rearrangement joins TRBV6-5 to TRBJ2-7; tentative D call: TRBD1 (5 bases). The germline V gene encodes CDR1 MNHEY and CDR2 SVGAGI. CDR3 length: 13 amino acids. The V gene lost 0 bases and the J gene lost 6 bases, with 9 bases spanning the gap. DNA for the CDR3: TGTGCCAGCAGTTACTCAAAGGGGCGCGAGCAGTACTTC. Protein: CASSYSKGREQYF.

The rearrangement joins TRBV7-9 to TRBJ1-2; D might be TRBD1 (5 bases). The CDR3 length is 12 residues. The germline V gene encodes CDR1 SEHNR and CDR2 FQNEAQ (reference sequence). The V end lost 0 bases, the J end lost 7 bases, and 6 bases lay between the germline ends. Here the CDR3 DNA reads TGTGCCAGCAGCTTAGCCCAGGGTGGCTACACCTTC. Its translation is CASSLAQGGYTF.

The chain employs TRBV18 and TRBJ2-7; 7 nucleotides match TRBD1. With V trimmed by 0 bases and J by 5 bases, 7 bases remained unmatched. The CDR3 covers 15 residues. Germline CDR1 reads KGHSH; CDR2 reads LQKENI. CDR3 in DNA: TGTGCCAGCTCACCACCGGTGAGTACAGGGGACGAGCAGTACTTC. It codes for CASSPPVSTGDEQYF.

This clone has a single count. The same CDR3 can be traced to other DNA sequences in this sample. The chain uses TRBV19 and TRBJ1-5; 10 positions agree with TRBD1. The junction had 3 bases not matched to a gene; V was cut back by 6 bases and J by 1 base. Looked up from germline, CDR1 is LNHDA and CDR2 is SQIVND (reference sequence). The CDR3 contains 15 residues. In DNA form, the CDR3 reads TGTGCCAGTAGGACAGGGGGCGGGAGCAATCAGCCCCAGCATTTT. Translating gives CASRTGGGSNQPQHF.

The chain recombines TRBV25-1 with TRBJ2-7; no firm D call. Germline CDR1 reads MGHDK; CDR2 reads SYGVNS. The ends were cut back, 0 bases at V and 6 bases at J, with 3 bases in the middle. The CDR3 consists of 11 residues. CDR3 nucleotide sequence: TGTGCCAGCAGTGAATATATCGAGCAGTACTTC. As protein: CASSEYIEQYF.

This clone was detected only once. The rearrangement links TRBV28 to TRBJ2-2, with D tentatively TRBD1 (6 bases). The V gene lost 3 bases and the J gene lost 4 bases, with 12 bases spanning the gap. The CDR3 totals 15 residues. The germline V gene has CDR1 MDHEN and CDR2 SYDVKM. The CDR3 here is CASSFRGWTTGELFF. CDR3 DNA sequence: TGTGCCAGCAGTTTCAGGGGCTGGACCACCGGGGAGCTGTTTTTT.

The rearrangement links TRBV6-1 to TRBJ1-3; D remains ambiguous. This CDR3 region has 13 residues. V was shortened by 3 bases and J by 1 base, with 4 bases between the two germline ends. CDR1 is MNHNS and CDR2 is SASEGT in the germline V gene. The CDR3 region has the DNA TGTGCCAGCAGTGACAGGTCTGGAAACACCATATATTTT. Its translation: CASSDRSGNTIYF.

This chain connects TRBV28 to TRBJ2-5; D is possibly TRBD1 (6 bases). V was cut by 6 bases and J by 2 bases, with 16 bases left in between. The germline V gene has CDR1 MDHEN and CDR2 SYDVKM. The CDR3 covers 15 residues. In DNA form, the CDR3 reads TGTGCCAGCAGCGGTCCAGGGGACGTACAAGAGACCCAGTACTTC. Amino acids: CASSGPGDVQETQYF.

The genes are TRBV19 and TRBJ2-5, with TRBD2 matching 13 bases. This CDR3 region has 16 residues. CDR1 and CDR2 (germline): LNHDA, SQIVND (reference sequence). J gave up 4 bases and V 3 bases, and 5 bases lay outside the gene matches. This chain's CDR3 is CASSMTSGGSRETQYF. The CDR3 DNA reads as TGTGCCAGTAGTATGACTAGCGGGGGGTCAAGAGAGACCCAGTACTTC. The whole variable domain, remainder taken from reference TRBV19 and TRBJ2-5, is DGGITQSPKYLFRKEGQNVTLSCEQNLNHDAMYWYRQDPGQGLRLIYYSQIVNDFQKGDIAEGYSVSREKKESFPLTVTSAQKNPTAFYLCASSMTSGGSRETQYFGPGTRLLVL.

The V call is TRBV5-1, the J call TRBJ2-7; 10 positions match TRBD2. With V trimmed by 3 bases and J by 4 bases, 10 bases remained unmatched. Germline V gene sequence: CDR1 SGHRS, CDR2 YFSETQ. This CDR3 is built from 16 residues. CDR3 sequence reads: CASSWGASGGRYEQYF. The CDR3 DNA follows: TGCGCCAGCAGCTGGGGGGCTAGCGGGGGTAGGTACGAGCAGTACTTC. Full variable domain (remainder filled in from reference TRBV5-1 and TRBJ2-7): KAGVTQTPRYLIKTRGQQVTLSCSPISGHRSVSWYQQTPGQGLQFLFEYFSETQRNKGNFPGRFSGRQFSNSRSEMNVSTLELGDSALYLCASSWGASGGRYEQYFGPGTRLTVT.

The DNA of the CDR3 is TGCAGCGTTGAAGTACAGGGTAGTACTGAAGCTTTCTTT. Translated: CSVEVQGSTEAFF. J is TRBJ1-1 and V is TRBV29-1; tentative D call: TRBD1 (6 bases). Trimming cost V 1 base and J 5 bases, with 11 bases left between them. The CDR3 has 13 residues. Germline loops: CDR1 SQVTM, CDR2 ANQGSEA. Based on the CDR3 plus reference TRBV29-1 and TRBJ1-1, the full variable domain is SAVISQKPSRDICQRGTSLTIQCQVDSQVTMMFWYRQQPGQSLTLIATANQGSEATYESGFVIDKFPISRPNLTFSTLTVSNMSPEDSSIYLCSVEVQGSTEAFFGQGTRLTVV.

This chain connects TRBV15 to TRBJ1-5, with 8 nucleotides matching TRBD1. V lost 0 bases, J lost 10 bases, and 8 bases stayed unmatched. The CDR3 extends over 15 amino acids. Per germline, CDR1 LNHNV and CDR2 YYDKDF (reference sequence). This CDR3 reads CATSREPRGRGPQHF. The CDR3 DNA reads as TGTGCCACCAGCAGAGAACCCAGGGGGCGAGGACCCCAGCATTTT.

This clone occurred a few times. At one boundary the junction diverges from the germline segment, which might be a read error. The gene calls are TRBV5-5 and TRBJ1-5; D unclear. Per the germline V gene, CDR1 is SGHKS and CDR2 is YYEKEE (reference sequence). The CDR3 runs 15 residues. The CDR3 region is CASSLEFYSNQPQNF. The CDR3 nucleotides read TGTGCCAGCAGCTTGGAGTTCTATAGCAATCAGCCCCAGAATTTT.

V usage is TRBV28 and J usage is TRBJ2-3, with 9 bases matching TRBD2. The length of the CDR3 is 14 residues. Germline V gene data show CDR1 as MDHEN and CDR2 as SYDVKM. J gave up 7 bases and V 6 bases, and 8 bases lay outside the gene matches. As DNA, the CDR3 is TGTGCCAGCAGCATGCTAGCGGGGTCTTATACGCAGTATTTT. Translated: CASSMLAGSYTQYF.

V usage is TRBV6-5 and J usage is TRBJ2-5, with a possible D match to TRBD1 (6 bases). Germline lookup yields CDR1 MNHEY and CDR2 SVGAGI. The CDR3 has 15 residues. V lost 2 bases and J 0 bases, leaving 10 bases between the germline ends. The CDR3 DNA sequence: TGTGCCAGCAGTTACGGGGACAATAACCAAGAGACCCAGTACTTC. This sequence encodes CASSYGDNNQETQYF.

The CDR3 DNA is TGTGCCAGCAGTTACAGGGGAAATGAAAAACTGTTTTTT. Its translation: CASSYRGNEKLFF. The chain uses TRBV6-5 and TRBJ1-4; D is perhaps TRBD1 (5 bases). V was cut by 2 bases and J by 5 bases, with 6 bases left in between. Germline values: CDR1 MNHEY, CDR2 SVGAGI. The CDR3 sequence is 13 residues long.

V usage is TRBV4-1 and J usage is TRBJ2-5; possible D gene TRBD2, 5 bases. CDR3 length equals 15 residues. V lost 0 bases to trimming and J lost 1 base, with 9 bases between them. The germline gives CDR1 MGHRA, CDR2 YSYEKL. CDR3 loop: CASSQEGSGQETQYF. The CDR3 bases are TGCGCCAGCAGCCAAGAGGGGAGCGGCCAAGAGACCCAGTACTTC.

This clone was counted a few times. The rearrangement joins TRBV27 to TRBJ2-5; TRBD2 agrees at 14 bases. Trimming cost V 5 bases and J 2 bases; bases outside gene matches: 10. Germline-derived CDR1 and CDR2 are MNHEY and SMNVEV (reference sequence). This CDR3 is 18 amino acids long. The CDR3 here is CASSLGLAGGPGQETQYF. CDR3 sequence (DNA): TGTGCCAGCAGTCTCGGACTAGCGGGGGGCCCCGGACAAGAGACCCAGTACTTC.

The chain joins TRBV27 to TRBJ1-5; a possible D gene is TRBD1 (6 bases). Germline V gene data show CDR1 as MNHEY and CDR2 as SMNVEV (reference sequence). The V end lost 2 bases, the J end lost 6 bases, and 11 bases lay between the germline ends. There are 14 residues in the CDR3. DNA of the CDR3: TGTGCCAGCAGTTTAAAGGGGGAGACTCAGCCCCAGCATTTT. Its translation: CASSLKGETQPQHF.

The chain carries TRBV2 and TRBJ2-2, with 7 bases fitting TRBD2. The V segment lost 7 bases and the J segment 1 base; nucleotides outside the gene matches: 3. The CDR3 is 14 amino acids. CDR1 and CDR2 (germline): SNHLY, FYNNEI. CDR3 coding DNA: TGTGCCAGCAAGCTAGCGGTGAACACCGGGGAGCTGTTTTTT. Its translation is CASKLAVNTGELFF.

This chain links TRBV7-9 with TRBJ2-1; 8 nucleotides agree with TRBD1. CDR3 length equals 17 residues. Per the germline V gene, CDR1 is SEHNR and CDR2 is FQNEAQ (reference sequence). V shed 5 bases, J shed 0 bases, and the junction held 9 bases outside the gene matches. The CDR3 here is CASSPGQGGLSYNEQFF. CDR3 nucleotide sequence: TGTGCCAGCAGCCCCGGACAGGGAGGCCTCTCCTACAATGAGCAGTTCTTC.

The J gene is TRBJ2-3, the V gene TRBV18; D is possibly TRBD2 (6 bases). Trimming cost V 8 bases and J 2 bases, with 14 bases left between them. The CDR3 totals 14 residues. Looked up from germline, CDR1 is KGHSH and CDR2 is LQKENI. DNA of the CDR3: TGTGCCAGCCGATATGGCGGGGCCACAGATACGCAGTATTTT. Its translation is CASRYGGATDTQYF.

This chain links TRBV12-5 with TRBJ1-5; possibly TRBD1 for D (5 bases). The V gene lost 6 bases and the J gene lost 9 bases, with 18 bases spanning the gap. This CDR3 is built from 14 residues. Per germline, CDR1 LGHNT and CDR2 FRNRAP. CDR3 sequence (DNA): TGTGCTAGTGGCCTGGCTGGGGCCACAGCGCCCCAGCATTTT. Protein product: CASGLAGATAPQHF.

The chain links TRBV6-1 to TRBJ1-2, with a tentative D call TRBD1 (5 bases). Trimming removed 8 bases at V and 3 bases at J, with 10 bases between. Germline V gives CDR1 MNHNS, CDR2 SASEGT. CDR3 length equals 12 residues. The CDR3 DNA reads TGTGCCAGCCAGGGCATGGACTATGGCTACACCTTC. Protein: CASQGMDYGYTF.

This clone was seen only a few times. The V call is TRBV19, the J call TRBJ1-1; 8 bases fit TRBD1. The CDR3 extends over 13 amino acids. Germline lookup yields CDR1 LNHDA and CDR2 SQIVND (reference sequence). V shed 7 bases and J 4 bases; nucleotides not matched to a gene: 5. The CDR3 DNA sequence: TGTGCCAGTATTAGGACAGGGAGCACTGAAGCTTTCTTT. This translates into CASIRTGSTEAFF.